The rows below give T cell receptor beta chains drawn from one sample of a study of OX40 agonist ivuxolimab in advanced cancers. TCRdb keeps only in-frame clones here, not all; method: immunoSEQ multiplex PCR. The sample yields 48,000 or so clones, nearly 85% seen once. Sample: CD4+ or CD8+ T cells sorted from blood, taken in a trial of the OX40 agonist ivuxolimab. Receptors originate from an adult with an advanced solid tumor such as melanoma, head and neck, liver or kidney cancer. CDR3s include the opening cysteine and the closing phenylalanine or tryptophan. A D gene is named only where the DNA matches it firmly. The size field is filled for only some rows; it gives once, few, many or a size class.

D	size	V	J	DNA	CDR3
NA	NA	TRBV6-1	TRBJ2-3	TGTGCCAGCAGTGAAACCCCCCAAGATACGCAGTATTTT	CASSETPQDTQYF
TRBD1	NA	TRBV7-2	TRBJ2-3	TGTGCCAGCAGCGGGGGACAGGGGCCGGTATCGGATTTT	CASSGGQGPVSDF
TRBD1	once	TRBV19	TRBJ1-5	TGTGCCAGTAGTCCGAGGACAGGGGGCTCCGGGAGCAATCAGCCCCAGCATTTT	CASSPRTGGSGSNQPQHF
TRBD1	NA	TRBV5-1	TRBJ1-1	TGCGCCAGCAGCTTGGGGAGGGGGCATGAGAACACTGAAGCTTTCTTT	CASSLGRGHENTEAFF
TRBD1	NA	TRBV7-3	TRBJ2-3	TGTGCCAGCCGACAGGGCGTCGTCACAGATACGCAGTATTTT	CASRQGVVTDTQYF
TRBD2	few	TRBV11-2	TRBJ2-3	TGTGCCAGCAGCTTGAATAGCGGGGGGAGGTCAGATACGCAGTATTTT	CASSLNSGGRSDTQYF
NA	NA	TRBV29-1	TRBJ2-7	TGCAGCGTTGCGACCTTTAACTACGAGCAGTACTTC	CSVATFNYEQYF
TRBD1	NA	TRBV30	TRBJ1-2	TGTGCCTGGAGTTCCGACAGGGGCTATGGCTACACCTTC	CAWSSDRGYGYTF
NA	NA	TRBV18	TRBJ1-2	TGTGCCAGCTCACCAGACACCGCGAACTATGGCTACACCTTC	CASSPDTANYGYTF
TRBD1	NA	TRBV19	TRBJ1-2	TGTGCCAGTAGTATAGGGACAGGGTATGGCTACACCTTC	CASSIGTGYGYTF
NA	NA	TRBV15	TRBJ2-1	TGTGCCACCAGCACGACTGTACTGGGGAAAGGGGGTTACAATGAGCAGTTCTTC	CATSTTVLGKGGYNEQFF
TRBD2	NA	TRBV4-2	TRBJ2-5	TGTGCCAGCAGCCAAGACTTAGCGGGGGGCCGGGAGACCCAGTACTTC	CASSQDLAGGRETQYF
NA	NA	TRBV2	TRBJ1-1	TGTGCCAGCAGTGTGGCAATGAACACTGAAGCTTTCTTT	CASSVAMNTEAFF
TRBD1	NA	TRBV19	TRBJ2-3	TGTGCCAGTAGAAACAGGACAGGTTATCCTAGCACAGATACGCAGTATTTT	CASRNRTGYPSTDTQYF
NA	few	TRBV30	TRBJ1-5	TGTGCCTGGAGTTGGGGGTCTCAGCCCCAGCATTTT	CAWSWGSQPQHF
NA	NA	TRBV5-1	TRBJ1-6	TGCGCCAGCAGCGGCATGAATAATTCACCCCTCCACTTT	CASSGMNNSPLHF
NA	NA	TRBV6-5	TRBJ1-3	TGTGCCAGCAGTTCCGTGGGTTCTGGAAACACCATATATTTT	CASSSVGSGNTIYF
TRBD2	NA	TRBV7-2	TRBJ2-3	TGTGCCAGCAGCTTATCGAGCGGGGCGGGGGATACGCAGTATTTT	CASSLSSGAGDTQYF
NA	NA	TRBV18	TRBJ1-2	TGTGCCAGCTCACCAGTGACTCTGAACTATGGCTACACCTTC	CASSPVTLNYGYTF
TRBD1	NA	TRBV4-1	TRBJ1-4	TGCGCCAGCAGCCAAGAGGGATCCTACAGGGGTGAAAAACTGTTTTTT	CASSQEGSYRGEKLFF
TRBD1	NA	TRBV9	TRBJ2-7	TGTGCCAGCAGCCCAACAGGGACAGGGATCTACGAGCAGTACTTC	CASSPTGTGIYEQYF
TRBD2	NA	TRBV6-5	TRBJ2-1	TGTGCCAGCAGTCGCCGGGGGGACAATGAGCAGTTCTTC	CASSRRGDNEQFF
NA	NA	TRBV7-9	TRBJ2-1	TGTGCCAGCCTGGGATTGTCCAATGAGCAGTTCTTC	CASLGLSNEQFF